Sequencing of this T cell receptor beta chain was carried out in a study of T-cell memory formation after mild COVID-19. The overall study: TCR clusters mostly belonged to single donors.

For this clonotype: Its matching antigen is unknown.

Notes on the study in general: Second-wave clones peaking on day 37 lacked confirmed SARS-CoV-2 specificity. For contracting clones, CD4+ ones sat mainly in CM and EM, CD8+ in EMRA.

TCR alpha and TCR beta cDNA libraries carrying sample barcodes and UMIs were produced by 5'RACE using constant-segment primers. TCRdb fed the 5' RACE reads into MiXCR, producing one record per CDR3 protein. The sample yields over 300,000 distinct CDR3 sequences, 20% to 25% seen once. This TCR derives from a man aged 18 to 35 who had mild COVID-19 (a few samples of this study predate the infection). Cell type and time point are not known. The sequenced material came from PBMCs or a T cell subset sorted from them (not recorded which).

The CDR3 DNA follows: TGTGCCAGCAGGACAGGGCGGAGGTACAATGAGCAGTTCTTC. Its translation: CASRTGRRYNEQFF. V usage is TRBV27 and J usage is TRBJ2-1; 7 bases are shared with TRBD1. V trimming: 6 bases; J trimming: 4 bases; junction bases outside the gene matches: 6. Germline V gene data show CDR1 as MNHEY and CDR2 as SMNVEV (reference sequence). This CDR3 region has 14 residues.